The 24 T cell receptor beta chains listed next were all sequenced from one sample in a study of cytomegalovirus exposure and HLA in healthy donors. The PCR made use of 60 Vbeta and 13 Jbeta primers. Assay used: immunoSEQ multiplex PCR; TCRdb lists only in-frame clones, some missing. Found here are 130,000 to 150,000 clones, roughly 80% of them singletons; the top ten hold just over 4.5%. The material sequenced was PBMCs. Receptors originate from a man between 35 and 55 years old in good health and CMV-seronegative.

The rearrangement joins TRBV6-6 to TRBJ1-6; TRBD1 is a possible D gene (5 bases). The ends were cut back, 2 bases at V and 8 bases at J, with 10 bases in the middle. The CDR3 sequence is 14 residues long. Germline assignment: CDR1 MNHNY and CDR2 SVGAGI (reference sequence). CDR3 region: CASSYKGGDSPLHF. The CDR3 DNA reads as TGTGCCAGCAGTTACAAGGGAGGGGATTCACCCCTCCACTTT.

This chain uses TRBV9 with TRBJ2-5; perhaps TRBD2 as D (6 bases). CDR3 size: 15 residues. V gave up 3 bases and J gave up 0 bases, with 12 bases separating them. Germline V lookup: CDR1 SGDLS, CDR2 YYNGEE. This chain's CDR3 is CASSAAGSYQETQYF. Written as DNA, the CDR3 is TGTGCCAGCAGCGCCGCGGGGTCCTACCAAGAGACCCAGTACTTC.

This clone has a single count. The chain combines TRBV2 with TRBJ1-6; possibly TRBD1 for D (5 bases). CDR3 length: 17 amino acids. V lost 3 bases and J lost 0, with 12 bases in between. Germline V gives CDR1 SNHLY, CDR2 FYNNEI. DNA of the CDR3: TGTGCCAGCAGTGAGGGACTCCCGAGCTCCTATAATTCACCCCTCCACTTT. Its protein is CASSEGLPSSYNSPLHF.

This sequence joins TRBV4-3 and TRBJ2-2; no definite D call. The germline V gene has CDR1 LGHNA and CDR2 YSLEER. Trimming shortened V by 1 base and J by 11 bases, and 14 bases separated the two germline ends. CDR3 length equals 14 residues. The CDR3 sequence is CASSQGWASGELFF. DNA for the CDR3: TGCGCCAGCAGCCAAGGATGGGCGTCTGGTGAGCTGTTTTTT.

This chain connects TRBV4-3 to TRBJ2-7, with D perhaps TRBD1 (5 bases). The CDR3 totals 14 residues. CDR1 and CDR2 from the germline V gene are LGHNA and YSLEER. Between the trimmed V and J ends, which lost 0 bases and 1 base, there was a span of 7 bases. The CDR3 sequence is CASSQDSGSYEQYF. The CDR3 nucleotides are TGCGCCAGCAGCCAAGATTCAGGGTCCTACGAGCAGTACTTC.

A word on this clone: A read error may account for a junction end that differs from germline. The J gene is TRBJ1-1, the V gene TRBV27; no clear D gene. The CDR3 covers 14 residues. Germline lookup yields CDR1 MNHEY and CDR2 SMNVEV (reference sequence). CDR3 coding DNA: TGTGTCAGCAGTAGCGACTTGGGTGGGACTGAAGCTTTCTTT. As protein: CVSSSDLGGTEAFF.

The chain couples TRBV18 to TRBJ1-4; 11 bases are a match to TRBD1. V shed 4 bases, J shed 3 bases, and the junction held 4 bases outside the gene matches. This CDR3 is built from 16 residues. CDR1 is KGHSH and CDR2 is LQKENI in the germline V gene. The CDR3 region is CASSRGQGAANEKLFF. The CDR3, as DNA: TGTGCCAGCTCACGCGGACAGGGGGCTGCTAATGAAAAACTGTTTTTT.

V usage is TRBV2 and J usage is TRBJ2-3; the match to TRBD1 covers 7 bases. The CDR3 runs to 14 residues. The germline gives CDR1 SNHLY, CDR2 FYNNEI. V was clipped by 6 bases and J by 0 bases; unmatched bases: 3. The CDR3 DNA is TGTGCCAGCAGGGGACAGCCTAGCACAGATACGCAGTATTTT. It codes for CASRGQPSTDTQYF.

The chain recombines TRBV5-5 with TRBJ1-4; TRBD1 matches at 7 bases. Germline assignment: CDR1 SGHKS and CDR2 YYEKEE (reference sequence). CDR3 length: 13 amino acids. V shed 4 bases, J shed 11 bases, and the junction held 8 bases outside the gene matches. The CDR3 region has the DNA TGTGCCAGCAGCCCCGGGACAGTCGAGAAACTGTTTTTT. It yields the protein CASSPGTVEKLFF.

This clone is a singleton in its sample. The CDR3 reads CASSPTFAGGNTEAFF. DNA for the CDR3: TGTGCCAGCAGCCCAACTTTCGCAGGGGGCAACACTGAAGCTTTCTTT. The V call is TRBV14, the J call TRBJ1-1, with 8 bases lining up with TRBD1. After removal of 4 bases from V and 2 bases from J, the junction contained 9 bases not matched to a gene. The CDR3 is 16 residues long. Looked up from germline, CDR1 is SGHDN and CDR2 is FVKESK.

This clone appeared a single time. V usage is TRBV11-3 and J usage is TRBJ2-2; the D gene is possibly TRBD1 (5 bases). The CDR3 extends over 14 amino acids. Looked up from germline, CDR1 is SGHNT and CDR2 is YENEEA. V was pared by 1 base and J by 8 bases, with 11 bases between. CDR3 in DNA: TGTGCCAGCAGCTTAGGACAGCCAGGAGGGGAGCTGTTTTTT. Translated: CASSLGQPGGELFF.

V usage is TRBV27 and J usage is TRBJ2-1; 14 nucleotides align to TRBD2. Germline loops: CDR1 MNHEY, CDR2 SMNVEV (reference sequence). The trim removed 2 bases at V and 6 bases at J, leaving 6 bases unmatched. This CDR3 comprises 17 residues. The CDR3 DNA reads TGTGCCAGCAGTTTAAGACTAGCGGGGGGGTCCGGCAATGAGCAGTTCTTC. It specifies CASSLRLAGGSGNEQFF.

On this clone itself: Sequence at one end of the junction differs from germline and may be a read error. The sample contains more than one DNA sequence encoding this CDR3. The chain employs TRBV18 and TRBJ1-1; 7 nucleotides agree with TRBD1. Germline lookup yields CDR1 KGHSH and CDR2 LQKENI. CDR3 length: 14 amino acids. The DNA of the CDR3 is TGTGCTAGCTCAAAAGGACAGGAGTTCACTGAAGCTTTCTTT. This sequence encodes CASSKGQEFTEAFF. Based on the CDR3 plus reference TRBV18 and TRBJ1-1, the full variable domain is NAGVMQNPRHLVRRRGQEARLRCSPMKGHSHVYWYRQLPEEGLKFMVYLQKENIIDESGMPKERFSAEFPKEGPSILRIQQVVRGDSAAYFCASSKGQEFTEAFFGQGTRLTVV.

This clone was detected a few times. The chain has TRBV10-1 and TRBJ2-2; D perhaps matches TRBD2 (7 bases). Germline V gene lookup returns CDR1 WNHNN and CDR2 SYGVQD (reference sequence). Between the trimmed V and J ends, which lost 2 bases and 4 bases, there was a span of 14 bases. This CDR3 has 16 residues. The DNA for the CDR3 is TGCGCCAGCAGTGAGGTCGGGGGGCTGGGCACCGGGGAGCTGTTTTTT. This encodes CASSEVGGLGTGELFF.

A remark on this clone: Other DNA sequences in this sample translate to the same CDR3. The rearrangement joins TRBV7-9 to TRBJ1-1, with D possibly being TRBD1 (5 bases). Germline loops: CDR1 SEHNR, CDR2 FQNEAQ (reference sequence). This CDR3 region has 13 residues. V gave up 3 bases and J gave up 1 base, with 6 bases separating them. The CDR3 DNA follows: TGTGCCAGCAGCTTGCAGGGGAACACTGAAGCTTTCTTT. As protein: CASSLQGNTEAFF. The variable domain in full, completed from reference TRBV7-9 and TRBJ1-1, reads DTGVSQNPRHKITKRGQNVTFRCDPISEHNRLYWYRQTLGQGPEFLTYFQNEAQLEKSRLLSDRFSAERPKGSFSTLEIQRTEQGDSAMYLCASSLQGNTEAFFGQGTRLTVV.

The J gene is TRBJ2-4, the V gene TRBV5-1; TRBD2 aligns across 14 bases. Germline V CDR1 and CDR2: SGHRS, YFSETQ. V was pared by 4 bases and J by 9 bases, with 9 bases of the junction left unmatched. CDR3 size: 16 residues. CDR3 sequence: CASSLSTSGGAGIQYF. Written as DNA, the CDR3 is TGCGCCAGCAGCCTCTCGACTAGCGGGGGGGCTGGCATTCAGTACTTC.

V gene TRBV6-1 combines with J gene TRBJ1-1; TRBD1 is a possible D gene (6 bases). The CDR3 contains 14 residues. Germline CDR1 and CDR2: MNHNS and SASEGT. Trimming took 1 base from V and 4 from J, leaving 10 bases between them. CDR3 nucleotide sequence: TGTGCCAGCAGTGAAGGGCTACAGGGCACTGAAGCTTTCTTT. This encodes CASSEGLQGTEAFF.

The rearrangement uses TRBV18 and TRBJ1-2, with 8 bases fitting TRBD1. Per the germline V gene, CDR1 is KGHSH and CDR2 is LQKENI. The CDR3 extends over 15 amino acids. V was pared by 4 bases and J by 0 bases, with 4 bases of the junction left unmatched. In nucleotides, the CDR3 is TGTGCCAGCTCACGTCAGGGGGCCACTAACTATGGCTACACCTTC. As protein: CASSRQGATNYGYTF.

V is TRBV10-3 and J is TRBJ1-2; 7 bases are a match to TRBD1. Unmatched junction bases numbered 6, after V lost 0 bases and J lost 5 bases. The length of the CDR3 is 15 residues. Per germline, CDR1 ENHRY and CDR2 SYGVKD. CDR3 DNA: TGTGCCATCAGTGAGTCGGTGACAGGGCGATATGGCTACACCTTC. Translated: CAISESVTGRYGYTF.

This clone was seen just once. The J gene is TRBJ2-1, the V gene TRBV28; D gene unclear. Germline V CDR1 and CDR2: MDHEN, SYDVKM. V lost 5 bases to trimming and J lost 0 bases, with 8 bases between them. The CDR3 is 14 amino acids. In nucleotides, the CDR3 is TGTGCCAGCAGTCCCCTATCCTCCTACAATGAGCAGTTCTTC. It yields the protein CASSPLSSYNEQFF.

In this sample, this clone turned up a few times. This chain uses TRBV7-9 with TRBJ1-4, with TRBD1 matching 8 bases. Germline V lookup: CDR1 SEHNR, CDR2 FQNEAQ (reference sequence). The CDR3 extends over 15 amino acids. V dropped 3 bases and J dropped 4; count of bases not matched to a gene: 4. This CDR3 reads CASSFNRGGNEKLFF. The CDR3 region has the DNA TGTGCCAGCAGCTTTAACAGGGGGGGTAATGAAAAACTGTTTTTT.

V is TRBV9 and J is TRBJ2-5; D gene unclear. Germline CDR1 is SGDLS and CDR2 is YYNGEE. Trimming removed 0 bases from V and 2 bases from J, with 5 bases in between. This CDR3 is 13 amino acids long. CDR3 amino acids: CASSVDLQETQYF. The CDR3 coding sequence is TGTGCCAGCAGCGTAGATCTACAAGAGACCCAGTACTTC.

The chain couples TRBV15 to TRBJ1-4; TRBD1 matches 8 bases. CDR3 length equals 15 residues. The V segment lost 6 bases and the J segment 7 bases; nucleotides outside the gene matches: 10. The germline V gene has CDR1 LNHNV and CDR2 YYDKDF (reference sequence). CDR3 DNA: TGTGCCACCAGGAACCCACAGGGGGGGGGTGAAAAACTGTTTTTT. It is translated as CATRNPQGGGEKLFF.

This chain uses TRBV7-2 with TRBJ2-7; 7 nucleotides match TRBD2. V shed 2 bases, J shed 5 bases, and the junction held 6 bases outside the gene matches. CDR1 is SGHTA and CDR2 is FQGNSA in the germline V gene. This CDR3 is built from 14 residues. In DNA form, the CDR3 reads TGTGCCAGCAGCTTACGTGGGGCGGGGGACGAGCAGTACTTC. Translation: CASSLRGAGDEQYF.